This TCR beta chain derives from a study of T cell repertoires in cytomegalovirus infection. CDR1 and CDR2 from the germline V gene are MNHNS and SASEGT. This CDR3 is built from 13 residues. V lost 1 base and J lost 5, with 9 bases in between. TCRdb redid the calling of the reads with MiXCR, one entry per CDR3 protein. Of more than 85,000 distinct CDR3 sequences detected, around 29% appear once; the ten largest clones hold about 81%. This clonotype has a single count. Its antigen is not known. The sequencing used CD8+ T cells from cultured PBMCs, collected from culture after CMV antigen stimulation. This TCR came from a human donor in good health (CMV status not recorded). Some clones in this sample may be carry-over from other donors' samples. The V and J genes are TRBV6-1 and TRBJ2-7; weak D call: TRBD1 (5 bases). The CDR3 DNA reads TGTGCCAGCAGTGAAGGGGGCTACGACGAGCAGTACTTC. Translating it yields CASSEGGYDEQYF.